This T cell receptor (beta chain) emerged from a study of shared clonotypes between healthy human individuals. About the study: Researchers assigned three CD4 naive, three CD4 memory, two CD8 naive and one CD8 memory plate to each donor.

CD8 cells regarded as naive lacked CD45RO, were positively chosen for CCR7, and omitted terminally differentiated effector memory CD45RA+ cells. Genomic DNA per cell subset filled all wells of several immunoSEQ plates. Roughly 33,000 T cell genomes, or approximately 190 ng DNA, went into the sorted-subset replicate PCRs. Only in-frame clones appear in the TCRdb table, and some are missing; sequencing was by immunoSEQ multiplex PCR. The repertoire includes some 2 million clones, about 95% of them detected once, and 1% to 1.5% sits in the top ten. CDR3 length: 16 residues. Germline CDR1 is MNHNS and CDR2 is SASEGT. Trimming shortened V by 0 bases and J by 0 bases, and 11 bases separated the two germline ends.

The chain links TRBV6-1 to TRBJ2-5, with D uncertain. Sequences were obtained from naive CD8+ T cells sorted from blood. The TCR was taken from a man aged 18 to 30 in good health. The CDR3: CASSEASDGYQETQYF. The CDR3 nucleotides are TGTGCCAGCAGTGAAGCGTCGGACGGCTACCAAGAGACCCAGTACTTC.